The 3 T cell receptor beta chains presented below share a single source sample, sequenced in a study of blood T cells in healthy people across ages. PCR was performed a second time for about 7 to 12 cycles using a sample-barcoded 5' primer and a J-beta primer mix. TCRdb processed the 5' RACE reads anew with MiXCR; each CDR3 protein has one entry. Among around 1,700,000 distinct CDR3 sequences listed, 28% were seen once. The source material was blood. Receptors were obtained from a woman younger than 45 in good health.

The chain employs TRBV20-1 and TRBJ2-3, with no clear D. This CDR3 is 12 amino acids long. Germline V lookup: CDR1 DFQATT, CDR2 SNEGSKA (reference sequence). V shed 6 bases and J shed 4 bases, with 11 bases lying between them. CDR3 DNA sequence: TGCAGTGCCTCGCGCCAGTCAGATACGCAGTATTTT. Translation: CSASRQSDTQYF.

V usage is TRBV20-1 and J usage is TRBJ2-5; D gene unclear. CDR1 is DFQATT, CDR2 SNEGSKA, per germline (reference sequence). Trimming took off 1 base at V and 11 bases at J, with 23 bases between the two ends. The CDR3 length is 15 residues. CDR3 nucleotide sequence: TGCAGTGCTAGAGGAGGCGACCTCTCCTACAATGAGCAGTACTTC. It yields the protein CSARGGDLSYNEQYF.

The gene calls are TRBV19 and TRBJ1-5; D might be TRBD1 (6 bases). This CDR3 has 15 amino acids. Trimming removed 5 bases at V and 7 bases at J, with 18 bases between. Germline CDR1 reads LNHDA; CDR2 reads SQIVND (reference sequence). The CDR3 is CASSAPRQDRQPQHF. The CDR3 DNA follows: TGTGCCAGTAGTGCGCCCAGACAGGATCGGCAGCCCCAGCATTTT.